The clone carrying this T cell receptor (beta chain) was observed many times. The antigen is not known. This sample is part of a study of early T cells in non-severe SARS-CoV-2 infection. About the study: The study sequenced bulk RNA from unsorted whole blood, with chains unpaired.

The protocol attached unique molecular identifiers to individual cDNA molecules. TCRdb recomputed calls from the 5' RACE reads with MiXCR, one row per CDR3 protein. The table lists approximately 98,000 distinct CDR3 sequences, around 10% of them singletons. Trimming cost V 1 base and J 4 bases; bases outside gene matches: 7. There are 16 residues in the CDR3. General study findings and limits: Anti-spike CD8 responses were favored in VDJdb matching, and private and CD4 specificities were missed.

The V gene is TRBV12-3 or TRBV12-4, the J gene TRBJ1-5, with 7 bases that match TRBD1. The sample taken for sequencing was whole blood. The clonotype comes from an adult who was a healthcare worker with PCR-confirmed SARS-CoV-2 infection or an uninfected control (not recorded which). The CDR3 sequence: CASSLVAGGRNQPQHF. The CDR3 region has the DNA TGTGCCAGCAGTTTAGTGGCAGGGGGGCGGAATCAGCCCCAGCATTTT.